The rows below give T cell receptor beta chains drawn from one sample of a study of Graves' ophthalmopathy and Graves' hyperthyroidism. TCRdb reanalysed the multiplex PCR reads using MiXCR and keeps one entry per CDR3 protein. The table has around 470,000 distinct CDR3 sequences, 13% to 15% seen once. Material: blood. The receptors were gathered from a woman in her twenties or thirties with Graves' ophthalmopathy. The CDR3 runs from the conserved cysteine through the conserved F or W. The D gene is left open where the match is weak.

D gene	V gene	J gene	CDR3 protein
TRBD1	TRBV20-1	TRBJ1-2	CSARVGAGGNYGYTF
TRBD1	TRBV20-1	TRBJ2-4	CSARTGGMYIQYF
TRBD2	TRBV11-2	TRBJ2-7	CASSFGQRGGSSYEQHF
TRBD1	TRBV3-1	TRBJ1-1	CASSQYSRQGATEAFF
TRBD1	TRBV14	TRBJ1-2	CASSQNTGVGYGYTF
.	TRBV19	TRBJ2-7	CASSIGPTYEQYF
TRBD2	TRBV6-5	TRBJ2-5	CASSYGAGEGTQYF
TRBD1	TRBV11-2	TRBJ1-1	CASSIGTGLNTEAFF
TRBD2	TRBV27	TRBJ2-7	CASSSAGAGVYEQYF
.	TRBV27	TRBJ1-2	CASSLIGGLGYGYTF
.	TRBV27	TRBJ1-6	CASSLLGVNSPLHF
.	TRBV11-1	TRBJ1-1	CASSPVGEDPWRTEAFF
.	TRBV28	TRBJ1-2	CASSLPGDQKHGGYTF
.	TRBV28	TRBJ1-1	CASGTRPTEAFF
.	TRBV28	TRBJ1-5	CASSSAEGTLNQPQHF
TRBD2	TRBV20-1	TRBJ2-5	CSAQGGDSGSQETQYF
.	TRBV11-2	TRBJ2-7	CASSRDPSYEQYF
.	TRBV20-1	TRBJ1-5	CSNGLKGRNQPQHF
TRBD2	TRBV2	TRBJ2-5	CASRASGRAVSGETQYF
.	TRBV11-2	TRBJ2-1	CASSFEPFSYNEQFF
TRBD1	TRBV20-1	TRBJ2-7	CSAAGQGGAYEQYF
.	TRBV10-2	TRBJ2-5	CASRDSLQETQYF
TRBD2	TRBV5-1	TRBJ2-7	CSSSLAGDEQYF
TRBD1	TRBV20-1	TRBJ1-2	CSAMKDRVFGYTF
TRBD1	TRBV11-3	TRBJ2-7	CASSSWTGSSYEQYF
TRBD2	TRBV11-2	TRBJ2-7	CASSLDLGGSYEQYF
.	TRBV10-2	TRBJ2-7	CASMKANYEQYF
.	TRBV6-5	TRBJ1-2	CASSHRGQTDYGYTF
TRBD2	TRBV7-2	TRBJ2-2	CASSQGLAAGELFF
TRBD1	TRBV7-9	TRBJ1-2	CASRSLGTGKEETF
.	TRBV12-3/TRBV12-4	TRBJ1-5	CASSRLRVQPQHF
.	TRBV4-1	TRBJ1-1	CASSQDQRNTEAFF
.	TRBV12-3/TRBV12-4	TRBJ2-7	CASSEYGRNYEQYF
.	TRBV13	TRBJ2-2	CASSLYGETGELFF
.	TRBV27	TRBJ1-1	CASSFRSHQGRREAFF
.	TRBV6-1	TRBJ1-5	CASSESGGYQPQHF
TRBD2	TRBV10-3	TRBJ2-4	CAISGAGDKNIQYF
.	TRBV7-2	TRBJ2-2	CASSPLRAGELFF
TRBD1	TRBV3-1	TRBJ2-4	CASSHPRDRVGSKNIQYF
.	TRBV20-1	TRBJ2-2	CSARELGELFF
TRBD1	TRBV7-9	TRBJ2-7	CASSFNRGFDEQYF
.	TRBV11-1	TRBJ1-1	CASSLGSRYLNTEAFF
TRBD1	TRBV12-3/TRBV12-4	TRBJ1-1	CASTGQIGTEAFF
.	TRBV20-1	TRBJ2-2	CSARDPVGGPLNTGELFF
TRBD1	TRBV10-3	TRBJ2-7	CAISVRDRDYYEQYF
TRBD2	TRBV4-1	TRBJ2-1	CASSQDGDPSGGAYNEQFF
.	TRBV24-1	TRBJ2-3	CATSDWEGWQYF
.	TRBV5-1	TRBJ2-5	CASSGGAAETQYF
.	TRBV6-1	TRBJ2-7	CATTGYEQYF
TRBD2	TRBV10-1	TRBJ2-2	CASSESTLAGANTGELFF
.	TRBV12-3/TRBV12-4	TRBJ1-1	CASSLFSFF
.	TRBV18	TRBJ1-5	CASSPVGEGTQPQHF
.	TRBV12-3/TRBV12-4	TRBJ1-1	CASRSAPGGTEAFF
.	TRBV19	TRBJ1-2	CASSPGTSFANYGYTF
.	TRBV12-3/TRBV12-4	TRBJ2-7	CASSFIGGKYEQYF
TRBD1	TRBV4-2	TRBJ2-7	CASREAGQGYEQYF
.	TRBV10-2	TRBJ1-2	CASSYGGYYGYTF
.	TRBV20-1	TRBJ1-6	CSASGSPLHF
.	TRBV6-1	TRBJ1-5	CASSDGTTNQPQHF
.	TRBV5-6	TRBJ2-7	CASSLSTQSTF